The sequence of this T cell receptor beta chain was determined in a study of blood T cell repertoires in COVID-19 (dated by TCRdb to about 2020). With respect to the entire study: Samples covering the acute and convalescent phases of COVID-19 were provided by collaborators in the United States, Italy and Spain. The samples were drawn from two sources: the first 160 participants of the ongoing ImmuneRACE study, and 1,000 to 1,500 subjects contributed by 6 global collaborators. The dataset comprised deeply sampled blood TCRbeta repertoires from subjects exposed to, actively infected with, or recovered from COVID-19. The material from the prospective study consisted of cDNA or gDNA derived from T cells, B-cell-depleted T cells, or PBMCs. The repertoires were released in a freely available public database intended as a resource for research on the immune response to SARS-CoV-2. Where HLA class I and class II types were available, the types were taken from metadata supplied by the sample provider, not from assay-based typing. Sample metadata almost always included a de-identified subject ID, COVID-19 status, age in years and sex. Study-wide findings and limitations: Clinical and demographic metadata were provided uncurated, with the amount varying by source and participant.

The immunoSEQ Assay, a bias-controlled multiplex PCR, was used to amplify TCRbeta CDR3 regions from genomic DNA. The paper's processing steps were these. Nucleated cell counts per sample were estimated from amplification of reference gene primers within the assay. Sequence reads were collapsed and filtered to measure the absolute abundance of every unique TCRbeta CDR3 rearrangement. For each sample, productive Simpson clonality was calculated as the square root of Simpson's diversity index over productive rearrangements. TCRdb limited this immuneACCESS table to in-frame rearrangements with V and J called. A share of clones is missing; checked studies link under half to unresolved V genes, and the rest is unexplained. The V and J calls and the clone size are those of that table, but D and trimming were determined from the DNA. The sample table records about 250,000 clones; roughly 80% of these occur just once. The top ten constitute around 4.4% of the sample.

Whole blood was collected in K2EDTA tubes by collaborating institutions according to the institutions' own protocols. Collaborator samples were shipped for TCRbeta analysis as frozen whole blood, isolated PBMCs, or DNA extracted from either sample type. This clone was seen a handful of times. Its antigen has not been determined. There are no base qualities to consult, and no much larger clone falls within one base. The germline ends are 16 bases apart after V is trimmed by 5 bases and J by 8 bases. The germline V gene sets CDR1 to SGHTS and CDR2 to YDEGEE. The CDR3 sequence holds 14 residues, the cysteine and phenylalanine included. Of all the DNA, just the CDR3 is kept, 42 bases in frame from base 1.

Recombination connected TRBV5-8 to TRBJ1-4, with TRBD1 tentatively as D gene (6 bases match). The receptor comes from a middle-aged man with active or convalescent COVID-19. The sample consisted of peripheral blood. The DNA sequence reads TGTGCCAGCAGTTCTAACAGGGTTGAGGAAAAACTGTTTTTT. The resulting protein is CASSSNRVEEKLFF.